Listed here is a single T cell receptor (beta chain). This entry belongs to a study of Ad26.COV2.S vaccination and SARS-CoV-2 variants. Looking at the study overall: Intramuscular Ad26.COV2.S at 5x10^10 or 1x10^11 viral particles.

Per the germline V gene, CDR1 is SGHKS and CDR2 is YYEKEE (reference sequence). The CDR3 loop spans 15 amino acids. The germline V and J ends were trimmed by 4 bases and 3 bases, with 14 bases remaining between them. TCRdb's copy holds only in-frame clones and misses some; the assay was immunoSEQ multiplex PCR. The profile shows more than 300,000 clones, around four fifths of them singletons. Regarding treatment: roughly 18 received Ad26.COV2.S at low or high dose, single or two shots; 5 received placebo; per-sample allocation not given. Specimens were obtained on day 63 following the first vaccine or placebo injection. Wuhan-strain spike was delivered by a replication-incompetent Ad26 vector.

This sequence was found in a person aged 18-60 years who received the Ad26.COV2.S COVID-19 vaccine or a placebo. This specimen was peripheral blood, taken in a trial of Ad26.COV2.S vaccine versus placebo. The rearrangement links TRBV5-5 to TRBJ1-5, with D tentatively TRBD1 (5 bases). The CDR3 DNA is TGTGCCAGCAGCGCCCGGGGGGGACTCAATCAGCCCCAGCATTTT. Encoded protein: CASSARGGLNQPQHF.